This T cell receptor (beta chain) was documented in a study of T cells after yellow fever vaccination (dated by TCRdb to the late 2010s). Study-level background: The SMART-Seq v4 Ultra Low Input RNA kit was used to prepare libraries from fractions with low cell numbers. Blood samples were taken at several timepoints before and after primary and secondary immunization, and bulk PBMC replicates and cell subsets were isolated. Two healthy male donors, one aged 18 to 30 and one aged 30 to 40 years, made up the cohort. To track T-cell clones before and after primary and booster YFV17D yellow fever vaccination, bulk TCR alpha and beta repertoires were sequenced longitudinally. Overall results and qualifications from the work: FACS-sorted repertoires could contain abundant contaminating clonotypes from the bulk population, so computational filtering was required. Most clones expanded after primary vaccination were re-detected after the booster (around 96% of CD4 and around 86% of CD8), suggesting broad memory maintenance. A small fraction of clonotypes showed up in both the CD4 and CD8 compartments, probably as a result of convergent recombination. The secondary T-cell response was weaker than the primary response but faster, peaking on day 5 instead of day 15. Only two donors were included in the study, so the extent to which the findings can be generalized is limited.

This clonotype was seen many times. It has no known antigen specificity. No base qualities exist here, and no much larger clone lies one base off it. The germline V gene gives CDR1 as SGHVS and CDR2 as FQNEAQ. Deletion took 3 bases off V and 6 bases off J, with a span of 25 bases between the germline ends. The CDR3 measures 18 amino acids from cysteine to phenylalanine. Left in the record is the CDR3 DNA by itself, 54 bases read in frame from the first base. The treatment or condition label for this specimen denotes: live attenuated yellow fever vaccine strain. PBMCs were isolated from peripheral blood using a standard Ficoll-Paque protocol. Dynabeads CD4 and CD8 positive selection kits were used to isolate CD4 and CD8 T-cell fractions. TriZol was used to extract RNA from bulk PBMCs, CD4 and CD8 fractions, and dextramer-positive and dextramer-negative fractions. TCR cDNA was made using 5'RACE template switching, a step that added a universal primer site and unique molecular identifiers. Priming for cDNA synthesis came from both the TCR alpha and TCR beta constant segments. Library amplification involved two PCR steps, and the second step added sample barcodes and sequencing adapters. Sequencing of libraries was done on Illumina HiSeq 2500 (2x100 bp) or NovaSeq (2x150 bp). Processing in the source paper ran as follows. Demultiplexing of reads and collapsing into UMI consensus sequences were performed with MIGEC, and V(D)J alignment was carried out with MiXCR. Vaccine-responding clonotypes were defined with edgeR using replicate PBMC samples, requiring FDR below 0.01 and a log2 fold change above 5 up to day 15. Bulk clonotypes were assigned CD4 or CD8 identity according to which sequenced CD4 or CD8 repertoire held them at higher abundance. Using fastp at Q25 and MiXCR, TCRdb reprocessed the public reads and kept productive beta chains. Rows with one shared CDR3 protein collapse into an entry with the most common genes and DNA. The V and J calls here are based on TCRdb, not the publication. A total of approximately 120,000 distinct CDR3 sequences appear in this sample, 6% to 8% of them only once. The top ten hold just under 2.5% of the sample.

Source: CD4+ T cells sorted from PBMCs, taken 9 to 10 days after the first yellow fever vaccination. The clonotype was recovered from a man between 18 and 35 years old who received the YFV17D yellow fever vaccine. The chain is encoded by TRBV7-8 joined to TRBJ2-3, with the D gene not confidently named. The sequenced DNA is TGTGCCAGCAGCTTGGGCTCCCTCTATATACCGAAAGGGGATACGCAGTATTTT. Translated, it reads CASSLGSLYIPKGDTQYF.